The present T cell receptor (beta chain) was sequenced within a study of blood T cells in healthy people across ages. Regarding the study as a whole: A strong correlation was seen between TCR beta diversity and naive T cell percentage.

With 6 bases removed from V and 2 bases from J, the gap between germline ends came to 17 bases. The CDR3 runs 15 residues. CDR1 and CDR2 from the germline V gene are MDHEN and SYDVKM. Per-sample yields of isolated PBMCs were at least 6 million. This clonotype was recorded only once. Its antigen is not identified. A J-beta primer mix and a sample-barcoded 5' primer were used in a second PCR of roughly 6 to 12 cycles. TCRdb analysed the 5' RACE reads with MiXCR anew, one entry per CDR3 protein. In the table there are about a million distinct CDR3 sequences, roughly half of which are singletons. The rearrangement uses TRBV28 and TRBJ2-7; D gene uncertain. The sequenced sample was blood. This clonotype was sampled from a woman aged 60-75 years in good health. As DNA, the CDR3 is TGTGCCAGCAGCATCGGGCCCGGTAGGGCCTACGAGCAGTACTTC. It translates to CASSIGPGRAYEQYF.